This is a list of T cell receptor beta chains from one sample in a study of response to subunit inactivated influenza vaccine. TCRdb re-called the RT-PCR reads with MiXCR, one entry per CDR3 protein. The repertoire has about 570,000 distinct CDR3 sequences, about 10% of them found once; the top ten carry 11%. The sample was also linked to a second study, of T cells expressing NK-cell markers.

Sequences were derived from PBMCs from blood, sampled on the day of vaccination. Receptors originate from a man aged 50 to 59 who received an inactivated influenza vaccine. The CDR3 runs from the conserved cysteine through the conserved F or W. The order of the fields is CDR3 length, J gene, V gene, D gene, clone size, CDR3 protein, CDR3 DNA. A D gene is named only where the DNA matches it firmly. Size values are once, few and many counts, or a class for expanded clones, and some rows have none.

>12|TRBJ2-1|TRBV28|-|-
CVSRDSRNEQFF
TGTGTCAGCAGAGATAGCAGAAATGAGCAGTTCTTC
>17|TRBJ2-5|TRBV6-2/TRBV6-3|TRBD2|once
CASSQRRTSGHQETQYF
TGTGCCAGCAGCCAACGCCGGACTAGCGGGCATCAAGAGACCCAGTACTTC
>13|TRBJ2-5|TRBV5-1|-|many
CASSSTRGETQYF
TGCGCCAGCAGCTCAACGCGTGGGGAGACCCAGTACTTC
>20|TRBJ2-7|TRBV10-2|-|few
CASTAITGPIDPARIYEQYF
TGCGCCAGCACAGCGATTACAGGGCCTATCGACCCCGCGCGGATCTACGAGCAGTACTTC
>13|TRBJ1-5|TRBV6-5|-|-
CASSYSAYQPQHF
TGTGCCAGCAGTTACTCCGCTTATCAGCCCCAGCATTTT
>12|TRBJ2-1|TRBV29-1|-|few
CSPQHGDNEQFF
TGCAGCCCACAACACGGGGACAATGAGCAGTTCTTC
>15|TRBJ2-3|TRBV20-1|-|few
CSAKSPQEGTDTQYF
TGCAGTGCTAAATCCCCCCAGGAGGGCACAGATACGCAGTATTTT
>12|TRBJ1-1|TRBV6-5|TRBD1|-
CATTYRGTEAFF
TGTGCCACCACTTACAGGGGCACTGAAGCTTTCTTT
>13|TRBJ1-4|TRBV15|-|-
CATSREEYEKLFF
TGTGCCACCAGCAGGGAGGAATATGAAAAACTGTTTTTT
>11|TRBJ2-7|TRBV20-1|-|few
CSASVGIEQYF
TGCAGTGCTAGTGTGGGGATCGAGCAGTACTTC